This TCR beta chain was sequenced in a study of T cell changes during pregnancy in multiple sclerosis. The CDR3 is 16 amino acids. The ends were cut back, 1 base at V and 6 bases at J, with 16 bases in the middle. Germline V CDR1 and CDR2: SGHAT, FQNNGV. In this sample, this clone turned up once. The protocol was immunoSEQ multiplex PCR, while the TCRdb copy is restricted to in-frame clones and leaves out a portion. The profile shows under 130,000 clones, roughly 92% of them singletons. The chain links TRBV11-2 to TRBJ2-1; the D gene is possibly TRBD2 (6 bases). Sequencing used peripheral blood, obtained after pregnancy. The source is a female donor with multiple sclerosis, enrolled in a pregnancy study. CDR3 residues: CASSLAPAGNLNEQFF. The CDR3 DNA is TGTGCCAGCAGCTTAGCCCCTGCGGGGAACCTCAATGAGCAGTTCTTC.